What follows are 12 T cell receptor beta chains derived from one specimen sequenced in a study of PD-L1 blockade in urothelial cancer (dated by TCRdb to 2015 to 2018). The meaning of the sample's time point label: peripheral blood 6 weeks after treatment start. The protocol used for the library was the immunoSEQ multiplex PCR assay. TCRdb took this table from immuneACCESS and kept in-frame rearrangements with V and J called. Such tables lack part of the clones; where checked against another copy, unresolved V genes explain under half of the gap, and the rest is unexplained. In all, the sample holds 95,000 to 130,000 clones, and around 89% of those were seen once. The ten largest clones add up to more than 1.5% of the sample. The sample consisted of PBMCs, taken around atezolizumab (anti-PD-L1) treatment. These TCRs come from a man aged 55 to 70 with urothelial cancer.

This sequence joins TRBV11-2 and TRBJ1-5; 9 nucleotides agree with TRBD1. V trimming: 5 bases; J trimming: 4 bases; junction bases outside the gene matches: 18. The CDR3 is made up of 19 amino acids. The germline V gene has CDR1 SGHAT and CDR2 FQNNGV. DNA for the CDR3: TGTGCCAGCAGCGCTAAACCGGGACAGGGTATGCCGAAAAATCAGCCCCAGCATTTT. Translated: CASSAKPGQGMPKNQPQHF.

The rearrangement links TRBV7-8 to TRBJ2-5; TRBD1 aligns across 12 bases. The V and J ends lost 1 base and 5 bases, in that order; junction bases with no gene match: 8. This CDR3 region has 17 residues. CDR1 SGHVS and CDR2 FQNEAQ come from the germline V gene. In nucleotides, the CDR3 is TGTGCCAGCAGCTTAGAAGGGACAGGGGGCGCCCGGGAGACCCAGTACTTC. Encoded protein: CASSLEGTGGARETQYF.

DNA for the CDR3: TGTGCCAGCAGCCTCCATGGACAGGGGAACACCGGGGAGCTGTTTTTT. It codes for CASSLHGQGNTGELFF. V and J are TRBV7-3 and TRBJ2-2; 8 positions agree with TRBD1. CDR3 length: 16 amino acids. J gave up 1 base and V 5 bases, and 6 bases lay outside the gene matches. Per the germline V gene, CDR1 is SGHTA and CDR2 is FQGTGA.

The rearrangement links TRBV27 to TRBJ1-5; weak D call: TRBD1 (5 bases). V lost 5 bases, J lost 9 bases, and 14 bases lay in between. Germline values: CDR1 MNHEY, CDR2 SMNVEV (reference sequence). CDR3 length equals 13 residues. CDR3 nucleotides: TGTGCCAGCAGTGGGGCCGCCTCGGCGCCCCAGCATTTT. This sequence encodes CASSGAASAPQHF.

The rearrangement joins TRBV11-1 to TRBJ2-1; 10 bases map to TRBD2. The germline CDR1 and CDR2 sequences are SGHAT and FQDESV (reference sequence). The CDR3 has 13 amino acids. V trimming: 4 bases; J trimming: 9 bases; junction bases outside the gene matches: 3. This chain's CDR3 is CASSSRLAGEQFF. In DNA form, the CDR3 reads TGTGCCAGCAGCTCTAGACTAGCGGGTGAGCAGTTCTTC.

This clone was seen more than once but under ten times. This rearrangement joins TRBV19 to TRBJ2-5; D ambiguous. The CDR3 consists of 13 residues. V lost 3 bases and J 5 bases, leaving 10 bases between the germline ends. The germline V gene encodes CDR1 LNHDA and CDR2 SQIVND (reference sequence). In DNA, the CDR3 is TGTGCCAGTAGTATGTTCCCCTCTGAGACCCAGTACTTC. Its translation is CASSMFPSETQYF.

The chain links TRBV19 to TRBJ2-5; D is perhaps TRBD1 (5 bases). CDR1 is LNHDA, CDR2 SQIVND, per germline (reference sequence). V was shortened by 5 bases and J by 2 bases, with 12 bases between the two germline ends. The CDR3 is 14 amino acids. This CDR3 reads CASSVTGAQETQYF. The CDR3 nucleotides read TGTGCCAGTAGTGTTACAGGAGCACAAGAGACCCAGTACTTC.

V is TRBV6-5 and J is TRBJ1-3, with TRBD1 as a possible D gene (6 bases). Germline V gene sequence: CDR1 MNHEY, CDR2 SVGAGI. Trimming cost V 2 bases and J 0 bases, with 8 bases left between them. The CDR3 loop spans 15 amino acids. The CDR3 protein is CASSYQGNSGNTIYF. Here the CDR3 DNA reads TGTGCCAGCAGTTACCAGGGGAACTCTGGAAACACCATATATTTT.

The chain has TRBV6-5 and TRBJ1-5; D remains ambiguous. Germline V CDR1 and CDR2: MNHEY, SVGAGI. CDR3 length: 14 amino acids. Trimming pared 7 bases from V and 2 bases from J, leaving 12 bases between. CDR3 residues: CASKKEFGNQPQHF. CDR3 nucleotides: TGTGCCAGCAAGAAGGAGTTTGGCAATCAGCCCCAGCATTTT.

For this clone: The junction departs from germline at one end; a sequencing error may be responsible. As DNA, the CDR3 is TGTGCCAGCAGGGAAGAACCTTCCCAGGGAAGTCAGCCCCAGCATTTT. This encodes CASREEPSQGSQPQHF. This chain links TRBV6-1 with TRBJ1-5, with D perhaps TRBD1 (5 bases). The germline gives CDR1 MNHNS, CDR2 SASEGT. The CDR3 covers 16 residues.

This rearrangement joins TRBV4-3 to TRBJ2-7, with 8 positions matching TRBD2. The CDR3 loop spans 15 amino acids. CDR1 and CDR2 from the germline V gene are LGHNA and YSLEER. V was pared by 5 bases and J by 3 bases, with 9 bases of the junction left unmatched. Here the CDR3 reads CASSSRGGQGYEQYF. CDR3 coding DNA: TGCGCCAGCAGCTCACGGGGGGGCCAAGGCTACGAGCAGTACTTC.

A single count supports this clone. This chain uses TRBV7-9 with TRBJ2-5, with a possible D match to TRBD2 (6 bases). V was shortened by 5 bases and J by 2 bases, with 18 bases between the two germline ends. CDR3 length: 16 residues. Germline CDR1 SEHNR, CDR2 FQNEAQ (reference sequence). The CDR3 coding sequence is TGTGCCAGCAGCGATTCCATACTAGCCCAACAAGAGACCCAGTACTTC. Translated, it gives CASSDSILAQQETQYF.